The clone carrying this T cell receptor beta chain was counted once. The identical CDR3 is also encoded by other nucleotide sequences in the sample. The record originates from a study of shared clonotypes between healthy human individuals. This CDR3 contains 13 residues. The germline V gene has CDR1 KGHSH and CDR2 LQKENI. With V trimmed by 5 bases and J by 6 bases, 3 bases remained unmatched. The protocol was immunoSEQ multiplex PCR, while the TCRdb copy is restricted to in-frame clones and leaves out a portion. Of over a million clones listed, 95% to 97% are singletons. The receptor was derived from a man aged 25-45 years in good health. The V gene is TRBV18, the J gene TRBJ2-1, with TRBD2 matching over 8 bases. The sample comprised naive CD4+ T cells sorted from blood. Regarding subset: CD45RA+ positively selected. The CDR3 reads CASSTSGSNEQFF. For the CDR3, the DNA is TGTGCCAGCTCAACCAGCGGGAGCAATGAGCAGTTCTTC.